Shown below are 15 T cell receptor beta chains from a single sample sequenced in a study of T cells in Graves' hyperthyroidism and ophthalmopathy. Amplified TCR beta CDR3 regions derived from RNA transcripts. The HTBI set primed first-round TCR CDR3 RT-PCR. One entry per CDR3 protein results from TCRdb running MiXCR on the multiplex PCR reads. The table has over 500,000 distinct CDR3 sequences, 40% to 50% seen once. Material for sequencing was peripheral blood or thyroid tissue (not recorded which). The receptor source for this set is an adult woman with Graves' disease, either hyperthyroidism or ophthalmopathy (not recorded which).

This clonotype was observed many times. The chain has TRBV27 and TRBJ1-5; 7 positions match TRBD1. J gave up 7 bases and V 3 bases, and 6 bases lay outside the gene matches. In germline, CDR1 is MNHEY, CDR2 SMNVEV (reference sequence). The CDR3 is 14 residues long. CDR3 region: CASSLEGARQPQHF. As DNA, the CDR3 is TGTGCCAGCAGTTTGGAGGGGGCGCGACAGCCCCAGCATTTT.

Written as DNA, the CDR3 is TGTGCCAGCAGCCACCATACTCCCGAAGCTTTCTTT. Translation gives CASSHHTPEAFF. J is TRBJ1-1 and V is TRBV14; D gene uncertain. Trimming stripped 3 bases from V and 8 bases from J, with 10 bases between. This CDR3 spans 12 amino acids. Germline loops: CDR1 SGHDN, CDR2 FVKESK.

The J gene is TRBJ2-5, the V gene TRBV7-2; TRBD1 is a possible D gene (6 bases). Looked up from germline, CDR1 is SGHTA and CDR2 is FQGNSA. The CDR3 contains 14 residues. The V gene lost 9 bases and the J gene lost 4 bases, with 18 bases spanning the gap. CDR3 sequence reads: CASSTGQQSETQYF. CDR3 in DNA: TGTGCCAGTTCGACAGGACAGCAATCAGAGACCCAGTACTTC.

The sample holds many counts of this clonotype. The CDR3 loop reads CSISTGAETQYF. CDR3 DNA sequence: TGCAGCATATCGACAGGGGCAGAGACCCAGTACTTC. This chain joins TRBV29-1 and TRBJ2-5; 8 bases fit TRBD1. This CDR3 is built from 12 residues. Trimming cost V 8 bases and J 4 bases; bases outside gene matches: 6. The germline CDR1 and CDR2 sequences are SQVTM and ANQGSEA.

The chain has TRBV19 and TRBJ2-5; D possibly matches TRBD1 or TRBD2 (5 bases each). The germline V gene has CDR1 LNHDA and CDR2 SQIVND (reference sequence). The CDR3 is made up of 15 amino acids. V was trimmed by 3 bases and J by 4 bases, leaving 15 bases between them. CDR3 nucleotides: TGTGCCAGTAGTATTGGGGCAGGGACCGGAGAGACCCAGTACTTC. It is translated as CASSIGAGTGETQYF.

CDR3 loop: CASSFGVSNQPQHF. In nucleotides, the CDR3 is TGTGCCAGCAGCTTTGGGGTCAGCAATCAGCCCCAGCATTTT. The chain has TRBV7-2 and TRBJ1-5; D gene unclear. The CDR3 contains 14 residues. V lost 3 bases to trimming and J lost 1 base, with 7 bases between them. Germline V gene lookup returns CDR1 SGHTA and CDR2 FQGNSA.

At least ten counts were recorded for this clonotype. This chain connects TRBV20-1 to TRBJ2-7; perhaps TRBD1 as D (6 bases). This CDR3 comprises 15 residues. Germline assignment: CDR1 DFQATT and CDR2 SNEGSKA (reference sequence). V was pared by 6 bases and J by 3 bases, with 21 bases between. The CDR3 coding sequence is TGCAGTGCGCCACGCCCACAGGGTACCAACTACGAGCAGTACTTC. Protein sequence: CSAPRPQGTNYEQYF.

At least ten counts were recorded for this clonotype. The chain joins TRBV7-2 to TRBJ2-2, with D uncertain. CDR3 length: 14 residues. The V end was cut by 1 base, the J end by 5 bases, with 8 bases between. Per germline, CDR1 SGHTA and CDR2 FQGNSA. CDR3 in DNA: TGTGCCAGCAGCTTAGTCGGTGGAACCGGGGAGCTGTTTTTT. Translated: CASSLVGGTGELFF.

In its sample, this clonotype was seen a few times. This chain connects TRBV29-1 to TRBJ2-7; 8 nucleotides align to TRBD2. The CDR3 totals 14 residues. With 2 bases clipped from V and 6 bases from J, the junction kept 9 bases outside the gene matches. Looked up from germline, CDR1 is SQVTM and CDR2 is ANQGSEA. DNA for the CDR3: TGCAGCGTTGAACTCGGGACTAGGAAGGTCGAGCAGTACTTC. It codes for CSVELGTRKVEQYF.

The chain employs TRBV7-2 and TRBJ2-6, with D possibly being TRBD2 (6 bases). The V and J ends lost 7 bases and 3 bases respectively, with 25 bases between them. This CDR3 has 19 residues. CDR1 SGHTA and CDR2 FQGNSA come from the germline V gene. In DNA, the CDR3 is TGTGCCAGCATCCAACTTAGTCTGGGGGAGGCAGGTGGGGCCAACGTCCTGACTTTC. Translation gives CASIQLSLGEAGGANVLTF.

This clonotype turned up a few times. This chain uses TRBV19 with TRBJ1-5; possibly TRBD1 for D (5 bases). Germline CDR1 is LNHDA and CDR2 is SQIVND (reference sequence). The ends were cut back, 4 bases at V and 2 bases at J, with 6 bases in the middle. The CDR3 has 13 residues. CDR3 in DNA: TGTGCCAGTAGTACACAGGGCAATCAGCCCCAGCATTTT. It is translated as CASSTQGNQPQHF. Combining the CDR3 with reference TRBV19 and TRBJ1-5 gives the whole variable domain DGGITQSPKYLFRKEGQNVTLSCEQNLNHDAMYWYRQDPGQGLRLIYYSQIVNDFQKGDIAEGYSVSREKKESFPLTVTSAQKNPTAFYLCASSTQGNQPQHFGDGTRLSIL.

This clonotype was detected a few times. V and J are TRBV14 and TRBJ1-2; no firm D call. This CDR3 is built from 14 residues. The germline V and J ends were trimmed by 1 base and 6 bases, with 12 bases remaining between them. CDR1 SGHDN and CDR2 FVKESK come from the germline V gene. DNA for the CDR3: TGTGCCAGCAGCCAAGTTGGGCAGAGGGATGGCTACACCTTC. Residues: CASSQVGQRDGYTF.

This clonotype has ten or more counts. The V call is TRBV2, the J call TRBJ1-1, with 9 nucleotides matching TRBD1. CDR3 length: 14 residues. V gave up 6 bases and J gave up 3 bases; unmatched junction bases: 5. Germline V lookup: CDR1 SNHLY, CDR2 FYNNEI. The CDR3 DNA is TGTGCCAGCAGAAGGGACAGGGTCGACACTGAAGCTTTCTTT. Translated, it gives CASRRDRVDTEAFF.

This chain links TRBV7-2 with TRBJ2-5; D not certain. This CDR3 has 15 residues. Germline values: CDR1 SGHTA, CDR2 FQGNSA. V was pared by 5 bases and J by 1 base, with 14 bases between. CDR3 DNA sequence: TGTGCCAGCAGCCCAACCCGGGTACGCCAAGAGACCCAGTACTTC. Its protein is CASSPTRVRQETQYF. Looking up the rest from reference TRBV7-2 and TRBJ2-5 gives the full variable domain: GAGVSQSPSNKVTEKGKDVELRCDPISGHTALYWYRQSLGQGLEFLIYFQGNSAPDKSGLPSDRFSAERTGGSVSTLTIQRTQQEDSAVYLCASSPTRVRQETQYFGPGTRLLVL.

For this clonotype: Since a much larger clone is just one base distant, this may be a read error. The V call is TRBV11-2, the J call TRBJ2-5, with TRBD1 matching over 8 bases. Germline V gives CDR1 SGHAT, CDR2 FQNNGV. The CDR3 spans 17 residues. The V gene end was trimmed by 5 bases and the J gene end by 2 bases; junction bases not matched to a gene: 13. CDR3 in DNA: TGTGCCAGCAGCCCCACCCCCCCTCGGACAGGGCAAGAGACCCAGTACTTC. This codes for CASSPTPPRTGQETQYF.